This T cell receptor (beta chain) was observed in a study of control samples from healthy donors and cancer patients. The CDR3 totals 13 residues. Trimming shortened V by 2 bases and J by 5 bases, and 9 bases separated the two germline ends. Germline values: CDR1 SEHNR, CDR2 FQNEAQ (reference sequence). Profiling relied on immunoSEQ multiplex PCR, and the TCRdb table lists in-frame clones only, not all of them. The sample lists 100,000 to 110,000 clones; about 88% were seen once. V and J are TRBV7-9 and TRBJ1-2; no definite D call. The receptor was derived from a woman aged 45-65 years in good health. Sequenced sample: blood. The CDR3: CASSLQQFYGYTF. CDR3 nucleotides: TGTGCCAGCAGCTTACAACAGTTTTATGGCTACACCTTC.